This T cell receptor (beta chain) was captured in a study of CD4 T cells in relation to SARS-CoV-2 and coronaviruses (dated by TCRdb to the early 2020s). About the investigation overall: HLA restriction was mapped for shared crossreactive spike epitopes using patient-derived lymphoblastoid cell lines. The study assessed, at the TCR clonotype level, memory CD4+ T cell crossreactivity between SARS-CoV-2 and common cold coronavirus spike proteins. The Adaptive Biotechnologies TCR-sequencing kit was used for samples from three pre-COVID donors and for the naive versus memory experiments, whereas the other data were Illumina-based. A different, Illumina-based TCR-beta assay was used to sequence expansion assays from other donors in the study. Study-wide findings and limitations: Small numbers of patients and of tested TCRs were a limitation of the study. Pre-pandemic and post-infection samples were not both contributed by any donor, so tracing of the source of pre-existing responses was limited. Memory CD4+ clonotypes crossrecognizing SARS-CoV-2 and at least one common cold coronavirus spike were found in roughly three fifths of donors. Naive versus memory sequencing indicated the assay detects memory recall responses rather than primary responses primed during culture. Crossreactivity analysis centred on spike protein, so crossreactivity against other viral proteins was not assessed. Crossreactive clones showed significantly weaker SARS-CoV-2-driven expansion than monoreactive clones, consistent with antigenic imprinting.

Trimming leaves V shorter by 7 bases and J shorter by 6 bases, with the junction holding 5 bases beyond the gene matches. The cysteine opens and the phenylalanine closes a CDR3 of 14 amino acids. Of all the DNA, just the CDR3 is kept, 42 bases in frame from base 1. From the germline V gene, CDR1 is SGHRS and CDR2 is YFSETQ. DNA from uncultured naive and memory CD4+ T cells underwent immunoSEQ TCR-beta sequencing at deep resolution. For the original study's pipeline: During preprocessing, nonproductive sequences were removed, along with CDR3s that did not begin with C, did not end with F or W, or were shorter than 7 amino acids. Cultured and uncultured naive and memory CD4+ repertoires were searched for previously identified spike- and CEF-reactive CDR3s. CDR3 homology was measured as pairwise Levenshtein distance, computed with the stringdist R package after trimming three terminal residues from each end. TCRdb took this table from immuneACCESS and kept in-frame rearrangements with V and J called. Such tables lack part of the clones; where checked against another copy, unresolved V genes explain under half of the gap, and the rest is unexplained. The V and J calls and clone size are taken from that table; D and trimming were inferred from the DNA. The sample records 60,000 to 80,000 clones, about 89% of which are singletons. The leading ten clones occupy 1.6% of the sample.

Worth noting for this clone: The antigen it binds to is not known. No quality values exist for individual bases; no much larger clone is one base distant.

CD4+ T cells from unexposed donors were collected before the COVID-19 pandemic (2011-2018). Naive and memory CD4+ T cells were separated from cryopreserved PBMCs by CD4 enrichment followed by EasySep naive CD4+ T cell enrichment. The leukapheresis product for the unexposed donors was obtained through commercial purchase. Ficoll-Paque PLUS gradient centrifugation was used to isolate PBMCs from either whole blood or leukapheresis product. The PBMCs went either fresh into the expansion assay or into cryopreservation at -140 degrees C. The QIAamp Micro DNA Kit was used to extract genomic DNA from the CD4+ T cells.

Sequences were obtained from memory CD4+ T cells from PBMCs. The cell subset or site label for this specimen denotes: memory (non-naive) CD4+ T cells. The rearranged chain carries TRBV5-1 and TRBJ2-7; 15 middle bases align to TRBD2. This sequence originates from a human donor in good health. The nucleotide sequence is TGCGCCAGCGGACTAGCGGGAGGGCCCGGCGAGCAGTACTTC. Its protein is CASGLAGGPGEQYF.